The rows below give T cell receptor beta chains drawn from one sample of a study of T cells in Graves' hyperthyroidism and ophthalmopathy. TCRdb re-analysed the multiplex PCR reads in MiXCR, keeping a single row per CDR3 protein. The table has roughly 500,000 distinct CDR3 sequences, about 16% seen once. Sequencing was done on a sample of blood. Receptor source: a woman aged 25 to 39 with Graves' ophthalmopathy. Both conserved end residues are part of each CDR3. D genes are given only for firm matches. Rows may omit the clone size; those that give it use once, few, many or a size class.

CDR3 DNA	CDR3 protein	D gene	J gene	clone size	V gene	CDR3 length
TGTGCCATCAGTGAGTCGACACACTATGGCTACACCTTC	CAISESTHYGYTF	NA	TRBJ1-2	NA	TRBV10-3	13
TGTGCCAGCAGTTCCCCACGCCGCGGGAGCGGCACAGATACGCAGTATTTT	CASSSPRRGSGTDTQYF	TRBD2	TRBJ2-3	many	TRBV28	17
TGCGCCAGCAGCCAAGGTGAAAATCAGCCCCAGCATTTT	CASSQGENQPQHF	NA	TRBJ1-5	NA	TRBV4-1	13
TGTGCCAGCAGCTTAAATCAAGCGGGAGGGCCTGGCGGGGAGCTGTTTTTT	CASSLNQAGGPGGELFF	TRBD2	TRBJ2-2	NA	TRBV7-3	17
TGTGCCACCAGTGATCCCGGGACTAGCGGGAGATACGAGCAGTACTTC	CATSDPGTSGRYEQYF	TRBD2	TRBJ2-7	NA	TRBV24-1	16
TGCGCCAGCAGCTTGGTGACGGGAGGGGTCTCTGGGGCCAACGTCCTGACTTTC	CASSLVTGGVSGANVLTF	TRBD2	TRBJ2-6	many	TRBV5-1	18
TGCGCCAGCAGCCAAGATCTACATACGCAGTATTTT	CASSQDLHTQYF	NA	TRBJ2-3	few	TRBV4-3	12
TGTGCCAGCAGCCAGACAGAGTTCAATGAGCAGTTCTTC	CASSQTEFNEQFF	NA	TRBJ2-1	many	TRBV3-1	13
TGCAGCGTCGCGTTACTGACCACAGATACGCAGTATTTT	CSVALLTTDTQYF	NA	TRBJ2-3	few	TRBV29-1	13
TGCAGTGCTATCCCGATTAGCGGGAGGTTTTACGAGCAGTACTTC	CSAIPISGRFYEQYF	TRBD2	TRBJ2-7	many	TRBV20-1	15
TGTGCCAGCAGTGTTACTATTAGCACAGATACGCAGTATTTT	CASSVTISTDTQYF	NA	TRBJ2-3	NA	TRBV28	14
TGTGCCAGCCTTCCCACTTCGAGAGGGGCTGGTGGGGCCAACGTCCTGACTTTC	CASLPTSRGAGGANVLTF	NA	TRBJ2-6	many	TRBV27	18
TGTGCCAGCAGACAGGGGCCCCTCTCCTACGAGCAGTACTTC	CASRQGPLSYEQYF	TRBD1	TRBJ2-7	NA	TRBV12-3/TRBV12-4	14
TGCAGTGCTAGACCTCCCATGGGGAGTTGGGACACTGAAGCTTTCTTT	CSARPPMGSWDTEAFF	NA	TRBJ1-1	few	TRBV20-1	16
TGTGCCAGCAGTGAAACCCCGGGCGGAAGCTCCTATAATTCACCCCTCCACTTT	CASSETPGGSSYNSPLHF	NA	TRBJ1-6	once	TRBV6-1	18
TGTGCCAGCAGCGAGGACAGATACAATGAGCAGTTCTTC	CASSEDRYNEQFF	NA	TRBJ2-1	many	TRBV11-2	13
TGCAGTGTCCGGGAGGCCGGGGATAATGAGCAGTTCTTC	CSVREAGDNEQFF	TRBD2	TRBJ2-1	NA	TRBV20-1	13
TGTGCCAGCAGTCGTGGACAGGTTGCTATACAAGAGACCCAGTACTTC	CASSRGQVAIQETQYF	TRBD1	TRBJ2-5	many	TRBV28	16
TGCAGTGCTAGACGGAGGGCAGCGGGAGTTCACACCGGGGAGCTGTTTTTT	CSARRRAAGVHTGELFF	TRBD2	TRBJ2-2	many	TRBV20-1	17
TGTGCCTGGTCGGGACAGGGGGCAGGTCAGCCCCAGCATTTT	CAWSGQGAGQPQHF	TRBD1	TRBJ1-5	many	TRBV30	14
TGTGCCACCAGTGATGCCCCCGGGACAGGGGTATACAATGAGCAGTTCTTC	CATSDAPGTGVYNEQFF	TRBD1	TRBJ2-1	NA	TRBV24-1	17
TGTGCCAGCAGCCCCTTAGGGGAGGGGTTTTCCGGGGAGCTGTTTTTT	CASSPLGEGFSGELFF	TRBD2	TRBJ2-2	NA	TRBV7-2	16
TGTGCCAGCAGTTACGGCCGGGGGGCGCGGACTGAAGCTTTCTTT	CASSYGRGARTEAFF	NA	TRBJ1-1	NA	TRBV6-5	15
TGTGCCAGCTCACCATCATCAGGGATGGGCACTGAAGCTTTCTTT	CASSPSSGMGTEAFF	NA	TRBJ1-1	many	TRBV18	15
TGTGCCACCAGTGATTCTAGGGGGCGAGACTACAGTGAGCAGTTCTTC	CATSDSRGRDYSEQFF	TRBD1	TRBJ2-1	few	TRBV24-1	16
TGCAGTGCTAGGGCCCTTGGGGACTCCTACAATGAGCAGTTCTTC	CSARALGDSYNEQFF	NA	TRBJ2-1	many	TRBV20-1	15
TGTGCCAGCAGTTACTCATGGCTAGCGGATCACGAGCAGTACTTC	CASSYSWLADHEQYF	TRBD2	TRBJ2-7	NA	TRBV6-8	15
TGTGCCAGCAGTTTGAGGGGAGGGAAACTGCCCGTCTATGGCTACACCTTC	CASSLRGGKLPVYGYTF	NA	TRBJ1-2	few	TRBV27	17
TGTGCCAGCAGCTTAGAGACAGGGGGCTGGACTGAAGCTTTCTTT	CASSLETGGWTEAFF	TRBD1	TRBJ1-1	many	TRBV7-2	15
TGCGCCAGCAATCCCGGGAGTCGTGGGACCCAGTACTTC	CASNPGSRGTQYF	NA	TRBJ2-5	NA	TRBV5-1	13
TGTGCCTGGAAGGGGGGGGGAAATAGCAATCAGCCCCAGCATTTT	CAWKGGGNSNQPQHF	NA	TRBJ1-5	NA	TRBV30	15
TGTGCCTGGGGGTACCTCGGCTACGAGCAGTACTTC	CAWGYLGYEQYF	NA	TRBJ2-7	many	TRBV30	12
TGTGCCACCAGTGGCCGGGAACCATACAATGAGCAGTTCTTC	CATSGREPYNEQFF	NA	TRBJ2-1	NA	TRBV24-1	14
TGCAGCGGTAGGACTAGCGGCCACAATGAGCAGTTCTTC	CSGRTSGHNEQFF	TRBD2	TRBJ2-1	few	TRBV29-1	13
TGTGCCAGCAGCTTAGCGGGGGGCACTGAAGCTTTCTTT	CASSLAGGTEAFF	NA	TRBJ1-1	many	TRBV12-3/TRBV12-4	13
TGTGCCAGTAAAGAAAGTGGAGGAAAAACAGATACGCAGTATTTT	CASKESGGKTDTQYF	NA	TRBJ2-3	few	TRBV19	15